This TCR beta chain was recovered during a study of cytomegalovirus exposure and HLA in healthy donors. Remarks on this clone: The antigen is unknown.

PCR amplification relied on 60 Vbeta primers (plus 13 Jbeta primers). Sequencing was performed with immunoSEQ multiplex PCR; in TCRdb, only in-frame clones are kept and a portion is missing. This repertoire shows fewer than 250,000 clones, approximately 79% found once; its top ten account for 1.6%. This CDR3 is 15 amino acids long. Germline values: CDR1 SGHTS, CDR2 YDEGEE. J lost 0 bases, V lost 4 bases, and 6 bases had no gene match. Study-wide results and limits: Diagnosis of cytomegalovirus status made by the classifier reportedly showed high specificity and sensitivity. Earlier findings revealed that most TCR beta V segments proved productive either about 87% or about 30% of the time. Among TCR sequences, most were rare, though some public TCRs appeared in many donors. Trimming of TCR beta V- and J-genes showed a link, identified in a later analysis, to a missense DCLRE1C variant.

Input material: PBMCs. The source is a woman aged 18-29 years in good health and CMV-seronegative. The V gene is TRBV5-8, the J gene TRBJ1-1; 7 bases match TRBD1. Here the CDR3 reads CASSRRQGMNTEAFF. DNA of the CDR3: TGTGCCAGCAGCCGCCGACAGGGAATGAACACTGAAGCTTTCTTT.